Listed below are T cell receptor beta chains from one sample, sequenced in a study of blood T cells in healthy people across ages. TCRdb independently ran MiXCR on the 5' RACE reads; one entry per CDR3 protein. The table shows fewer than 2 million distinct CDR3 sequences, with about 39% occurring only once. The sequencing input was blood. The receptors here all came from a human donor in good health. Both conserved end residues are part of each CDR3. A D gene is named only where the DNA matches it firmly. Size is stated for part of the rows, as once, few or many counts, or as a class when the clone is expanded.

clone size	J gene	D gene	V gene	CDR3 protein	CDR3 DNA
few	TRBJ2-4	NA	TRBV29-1	CSVGLRGFGIQYF	TGCAGCGTTGGGCTGCGGGGCTTCGGCATTCAGTACTTC
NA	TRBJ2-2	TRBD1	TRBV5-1	CASSLGDWTGGTGELFF	TGCGCCAGCAGCTTGGGGGATTGGACAGGGGGCACCGGGGAGCTGTTTTTT
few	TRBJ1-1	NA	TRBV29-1	CSVDKLNTEAFF	TGCAGCGTTGATAAGTTGAACACTGAAGCTTTCTTT
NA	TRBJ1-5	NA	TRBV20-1	CSAGGLREEPQHF	TGCAGTGCTGGAGGCCTCAGGGAGGAGCCCCAGCATTTT
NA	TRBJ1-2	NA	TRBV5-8	CASRPTGGRRGYTF	TGTGCCAGCAGACCAACCGGGGGCCGGCGAGGCTACACCTTC
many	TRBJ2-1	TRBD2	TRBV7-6	CASSSGGGEQFF	TGTGCCAGCAGCTCCGGGGGGGGAGAGCAGTTCTTC
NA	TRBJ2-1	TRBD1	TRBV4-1	CASSRTGEVEQFF	TGCGCCAGCAGCCGGACAGGGGAGGTTGAGCAGTTCTTC
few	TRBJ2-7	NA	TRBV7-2	CASGYGQNYEQYF	TGTGCCAGCGGGTATGGGCAGAACTACGAGCAGTACTTC
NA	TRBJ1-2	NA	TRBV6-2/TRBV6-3	CASSYEPVYGYTF	TGTGCCAGCAGTTACGAACCTGTCTATGGCTACACCTTC
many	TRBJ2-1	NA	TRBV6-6	CASSSGLNEQFF	TGTGCCAGCAGTTCCGGACTTAATGAGCAGTTCTTC
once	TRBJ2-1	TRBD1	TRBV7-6	CASSSTGWYNEQFF	TGTGCCAGCAGCTCGACAGGGTGGTACAATGAGCAGTTCTTC
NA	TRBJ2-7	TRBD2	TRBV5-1	CASSLGGSSGAYEQYF	TGCGCCAGCAGCTTGGGGGGCTCGAGCGGGGCCTACGAGCAGTACTTC
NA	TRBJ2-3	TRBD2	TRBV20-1	CSARDGRSGGDTQYF	TGCAGTGCTAGAGATGGGAGAAGCGGGGGGGATACGCAGTATTTT
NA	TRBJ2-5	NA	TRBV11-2	CASSLEFSWVETQYF	TGTGCCAGCAGCTTAGAATTTTCATGGGTGGAGACCCAGTACTTC
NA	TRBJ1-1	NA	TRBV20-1	CSVGTHMNTEAFF	TGCAGTGTGGGCACTCACATGAACACTGAAGCTTTCTTT
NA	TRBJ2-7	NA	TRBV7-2	CASSMGLGGTSYSYEQYF	TGTGCCAGCAGCATGGGTTTGGGTGGGACTTCCTACTCCTACGAGCAGTACTTC
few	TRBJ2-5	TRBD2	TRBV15	CATSARGKETQYF	TGTGCCACCTCTGCGCGGGGGAAAGAGACCCAGTACTTC
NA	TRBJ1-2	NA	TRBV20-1	CSAARGGDYGYTF	TGCAGTGCTGCAAGAGGGGGGGACTATGGCTACACCTTC
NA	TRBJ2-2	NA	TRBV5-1	CASSRTVSTGELFF	TGCGCCAGCAGCCGGACAGTCTCCACCGGGGAGCTGTTTTTT
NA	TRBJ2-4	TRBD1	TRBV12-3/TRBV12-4	CASRPGQGALAKNIQYF	TGTGCCAGCAGACCGGGACAGGGTGCCTTAGCCAAAAACATTCAGTACTTC
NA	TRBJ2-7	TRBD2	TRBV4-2	CASSQEGLVPYEQYF	TGTGCCAGCAGCCAAGAGGGACTAGTTCCCTACGAGCAGTACTTC
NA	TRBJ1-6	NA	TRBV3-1	CASSQEASPLHF	TGTGCCAGCAGCCAAGAAGCCTCACCCCTCCACTTT
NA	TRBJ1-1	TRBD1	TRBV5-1	CASSLDGQGITEAFF	TGCGCCAGCAGCTTGGATGGACAGGGGATCACTGAAGCTTTCTTT
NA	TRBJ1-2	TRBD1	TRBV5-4	CASSFGQGRNGYTF	TGTGCCAGCAGTTTTGGACAGGGGAGAAATGGCTACACCTTC
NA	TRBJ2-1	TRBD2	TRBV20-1	CSASGGAFQFF	TGCAGTGCTAGCGGGGGGGCCTTTCAGTTCTTC
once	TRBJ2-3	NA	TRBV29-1	CSVEIAAVKADTQYF	TGCAGCGTTGAAATAGCTGCGGTAAAAGCAGATACGCAGTATTTT
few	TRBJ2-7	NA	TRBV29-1	CSVVVQFSEQYF	TGCAGCGTTGTGGTACAGTTCAGCGAGCAGTACTTC
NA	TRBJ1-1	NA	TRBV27	CATRAAYAFF	TGTGCCACCCGAGCAGCGTATGCTTTCTTT
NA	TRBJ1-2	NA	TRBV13	CASPVWGRDYGYTF	TGTGCCAGCCCGGTCTGGGGGAGGGACTATGGCTACACCTTC
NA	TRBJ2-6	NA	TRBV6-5	CASSYSIDHSGANVLTF	TGTGCCAGCAGTTACTCGATTGACCACTCTGGGGCCAACGTCCTGACTTTC
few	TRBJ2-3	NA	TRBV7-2	CASSLRREDTQYF	TGTGCCAGCAGCCTGAGAAGGGAAGATACGCAGTATTTT
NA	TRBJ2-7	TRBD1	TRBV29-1	CSVKGTGADEQYF	TGCAGCGTTAAAGGGACAGGGGCCGACGAGCAGTACTTC
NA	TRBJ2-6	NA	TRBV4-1	CASSQKGSTTGANVLTF	TGCGCCAGCAGCCAAAAAGGGAGTACTACTGGGGCCAACGTCCTGACTTTC
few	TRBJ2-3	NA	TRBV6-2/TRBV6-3	CASSYHRDGFTDTQYF	TGTGCCAGCAGTTACCACCGGGACGGATTTACAGATACGCAGTATTTT
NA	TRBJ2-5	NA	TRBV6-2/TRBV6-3	CASSYSILTEETQYF	TGTGCCAGCAGTTACTCTATACTCACAGAAGAGACCCAGTACTTC
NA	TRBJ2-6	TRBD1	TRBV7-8	CATHRGFTGSGANVLTF	TGTGCCACGCACAGGGGTTTTACCGGCTCTGGGGCCAACGTCCTGACTTTC
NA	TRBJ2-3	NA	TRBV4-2	CASSPNEGVFASTDTQYF	TGTGCCAGCAGCCCCAACGAGGGGGTGTTCGCTAGCACAGATACGCAGTATTTT
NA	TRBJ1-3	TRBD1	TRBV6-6	CASIRDRGNTIYF	TGTGCCAGCATCCGGGACAGAGGAAACACCATATATTTT
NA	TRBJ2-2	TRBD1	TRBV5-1	CASSKGQGALGELFF	TGCGCCAGCTCGAAGGGACAGGGGGCTCTCGGGGAGCTGTTTTTT
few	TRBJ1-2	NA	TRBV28	CASHSPWDRNYGYTF	TGTGCCAGCCACTCACCGTGGGATCGGAACTATGGCTACACCTTC
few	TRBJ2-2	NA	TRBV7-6	CASSLDAELFF	TGTGCCAGCAGCTTAGATGCGGAGCTGTTTTTT
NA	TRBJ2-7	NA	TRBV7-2	CASSFPQGLGNYEQYF	TGTGCCAGCAGCTTCCCCCAAGGACTGGGCAACTACGAGCAGTACTTC
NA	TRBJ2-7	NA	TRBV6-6	CASSYDGASYEQYF	TGTGCCAGCAGTTATGACGGAGCCTCCTACGAGCAGTACTTC
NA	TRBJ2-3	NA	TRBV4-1	CASSQLPLTDTQYF	TGCGCCAGCAGCCAACTCCCACTCACAGATACGCAGTATTTT
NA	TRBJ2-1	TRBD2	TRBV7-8	CASSLGTRLAEQFF	TGTGCCAGCAGCTTAGGGACTAGACTAGCGGAGCAGTTCTTC
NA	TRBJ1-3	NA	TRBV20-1	CSARDPGKGNTIYF	TGCAGTGCTAGAGATCCAGGGAAGGGAAACACCATATATTTT
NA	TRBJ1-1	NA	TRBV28	CASNQRGRASTEAFF	TGTGCCAGCAATCAAAGAGGCAGAGCGAGCACTGAAGCTTTCTTT
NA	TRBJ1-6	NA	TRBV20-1	CSAKIRGWGNSPLHF	TGCAGTGCTAAAATAAGGGGCTGGGGGAATTCACCCCTCCACTTT
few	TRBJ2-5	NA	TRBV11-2	CASSLDFQGGTETQYF	TGTGCCAGCAGCTTAGACTTCCAGGGAGGAACAGAGACCCAGTACTTC
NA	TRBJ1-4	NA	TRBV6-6	CASSYEAGNEKLFF	TGTGCCAGCAGTTACGAGGCGGGAAATGAAAAACTGTTTTTT
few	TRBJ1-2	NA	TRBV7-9	CASSPRTGNPTPRLYGYTF	TGTGCCAGCAGCCCGCGGACGGGGAACCCCACCCCGAGGCTTTATGGCTACACCTTC
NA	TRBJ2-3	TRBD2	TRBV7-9	CASSWRGRDTQYF	TGTGCCAGCAGCTGGCGGGGGAGAGATACGCAGTATTTT
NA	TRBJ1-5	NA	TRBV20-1	CSARDRKGGNQPQHF	TGCAGTGCTAGAGATCGTAAAGGGGGCAATCAGCCCCAGCATTTT
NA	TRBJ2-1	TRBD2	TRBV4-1	CASSQDPLTPGLAGGNEQFF	TGCGCCAGCAGCCAAGATCCCCTAACCCCCGGACTAGCGGGGGGCAATGAGCAGTTCTTC
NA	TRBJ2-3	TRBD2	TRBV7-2	CASSLRGSSGGADTQYF	TGTGCCAGCAGCTTAAGGGGGTCTAGCGGGGGCGCAGATACGCAGTATTTT